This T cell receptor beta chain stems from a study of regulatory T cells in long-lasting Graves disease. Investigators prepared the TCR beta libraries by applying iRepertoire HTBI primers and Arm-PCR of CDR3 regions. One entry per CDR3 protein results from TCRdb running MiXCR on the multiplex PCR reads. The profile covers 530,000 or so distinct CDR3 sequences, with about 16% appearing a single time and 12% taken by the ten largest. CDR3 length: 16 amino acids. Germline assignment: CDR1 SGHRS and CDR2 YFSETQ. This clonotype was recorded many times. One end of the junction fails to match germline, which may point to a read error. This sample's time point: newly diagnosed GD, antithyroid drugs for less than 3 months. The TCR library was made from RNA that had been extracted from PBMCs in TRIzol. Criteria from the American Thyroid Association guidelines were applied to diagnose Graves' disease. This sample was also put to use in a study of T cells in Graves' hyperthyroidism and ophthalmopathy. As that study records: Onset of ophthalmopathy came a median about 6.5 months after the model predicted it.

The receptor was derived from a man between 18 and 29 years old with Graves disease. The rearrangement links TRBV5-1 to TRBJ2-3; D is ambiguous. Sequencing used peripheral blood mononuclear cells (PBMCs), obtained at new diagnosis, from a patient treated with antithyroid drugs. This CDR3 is CASSLVVESSTDTQYF. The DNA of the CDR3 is TGTGCCAGCAGCTTGGTGGTAGAATCTAGCACAGATACGCAGTATTTT.